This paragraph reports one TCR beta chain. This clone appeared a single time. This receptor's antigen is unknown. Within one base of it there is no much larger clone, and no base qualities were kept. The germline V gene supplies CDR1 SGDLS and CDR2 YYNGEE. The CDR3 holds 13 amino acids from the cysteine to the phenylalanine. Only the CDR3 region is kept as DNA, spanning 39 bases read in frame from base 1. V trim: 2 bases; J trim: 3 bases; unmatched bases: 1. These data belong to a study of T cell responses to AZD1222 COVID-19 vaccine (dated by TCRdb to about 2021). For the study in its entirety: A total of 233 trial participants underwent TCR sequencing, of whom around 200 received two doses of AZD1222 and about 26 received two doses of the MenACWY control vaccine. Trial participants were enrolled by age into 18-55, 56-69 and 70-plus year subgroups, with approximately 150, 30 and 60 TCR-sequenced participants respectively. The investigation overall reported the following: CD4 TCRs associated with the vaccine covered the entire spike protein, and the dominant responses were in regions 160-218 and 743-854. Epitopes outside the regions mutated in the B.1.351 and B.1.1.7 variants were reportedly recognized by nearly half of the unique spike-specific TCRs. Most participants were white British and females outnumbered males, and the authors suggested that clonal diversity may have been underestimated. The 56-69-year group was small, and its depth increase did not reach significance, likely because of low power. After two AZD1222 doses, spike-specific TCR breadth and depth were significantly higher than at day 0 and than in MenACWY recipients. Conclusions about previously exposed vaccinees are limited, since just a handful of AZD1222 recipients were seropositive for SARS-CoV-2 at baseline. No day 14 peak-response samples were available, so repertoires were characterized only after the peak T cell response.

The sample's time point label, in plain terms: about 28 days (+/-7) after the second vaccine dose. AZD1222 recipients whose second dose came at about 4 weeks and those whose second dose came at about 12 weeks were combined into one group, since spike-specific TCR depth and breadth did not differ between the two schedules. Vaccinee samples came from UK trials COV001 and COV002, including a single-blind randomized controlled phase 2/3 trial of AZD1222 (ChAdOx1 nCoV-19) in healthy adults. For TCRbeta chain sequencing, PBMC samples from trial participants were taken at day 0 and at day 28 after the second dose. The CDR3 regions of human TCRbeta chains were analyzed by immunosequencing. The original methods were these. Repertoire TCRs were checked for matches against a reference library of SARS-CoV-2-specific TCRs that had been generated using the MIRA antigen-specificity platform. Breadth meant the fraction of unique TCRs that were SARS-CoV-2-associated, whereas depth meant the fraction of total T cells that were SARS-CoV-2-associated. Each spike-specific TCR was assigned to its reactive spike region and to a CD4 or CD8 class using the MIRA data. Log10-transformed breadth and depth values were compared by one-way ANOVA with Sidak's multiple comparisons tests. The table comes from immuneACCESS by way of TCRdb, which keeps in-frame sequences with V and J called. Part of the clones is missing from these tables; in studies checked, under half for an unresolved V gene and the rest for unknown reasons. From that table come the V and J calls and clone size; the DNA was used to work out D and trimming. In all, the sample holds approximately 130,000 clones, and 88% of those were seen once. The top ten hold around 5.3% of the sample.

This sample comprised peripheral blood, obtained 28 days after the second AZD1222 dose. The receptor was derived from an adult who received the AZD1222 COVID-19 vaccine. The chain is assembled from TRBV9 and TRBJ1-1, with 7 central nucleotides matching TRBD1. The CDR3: CASSVDRDTEAFF. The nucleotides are TGTGCCAGCAGCGTCGACAGGGACACTGAAGCTTTCTTT.